This T cell receptor beta chain derives from a study of CD8+ T cells in alopecia areata. Concerning this clone: Its antigen is as yet unknown.

Isolated RNA was reverse transcribed into cDNA used as the sequencing template. TCRdb keeps only in-frame clones here, not all; method: immunoSEQ multiplex PCR. The table records 220,000 or so clones, around 62% of them present only once. Study observations and caveats: Alopecia totalis/universalis scalp especially showed more expanded CD8+ clones than normal scalp. In patients, TCRs were shared less clearly than in mice, and HLA may possibly be involved.

The source was CD4+ T cells sorted from blood, collected at week 0. The receptor was isolated from a human donor with alopecia areata.

CDR3 in amino acids: CASSVGEGEAFF. In DNA, the CDR3 is TGTGCCAGCAGCGTAGGTGAGGGTGAAGCTTTCTTT. The V and J genes are TRBV9 and TRBJ1-1; D not resolved. Germline CDR1 reads SGDLS; CDR2 reads YYNGEE. The CDR3 consists of 12 residues. Trimming removed 0 bases from V and 7 bases from J, with 7 bases in between.